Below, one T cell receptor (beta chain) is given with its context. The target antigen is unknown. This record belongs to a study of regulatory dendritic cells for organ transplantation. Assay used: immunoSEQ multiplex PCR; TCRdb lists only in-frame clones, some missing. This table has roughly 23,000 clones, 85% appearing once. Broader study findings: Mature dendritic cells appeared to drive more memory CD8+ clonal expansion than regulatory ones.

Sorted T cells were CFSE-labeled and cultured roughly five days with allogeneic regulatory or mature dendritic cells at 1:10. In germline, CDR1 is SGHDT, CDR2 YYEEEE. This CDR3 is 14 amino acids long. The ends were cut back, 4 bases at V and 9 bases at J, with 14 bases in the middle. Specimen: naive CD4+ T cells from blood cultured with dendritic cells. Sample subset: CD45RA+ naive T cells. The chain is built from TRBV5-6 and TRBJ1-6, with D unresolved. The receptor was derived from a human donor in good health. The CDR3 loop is CASSQDRRSSPLHF. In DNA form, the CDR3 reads TGTGCCAGCAGCCAGGACCGGAGAAGTTCACCCCTCCACTTT.